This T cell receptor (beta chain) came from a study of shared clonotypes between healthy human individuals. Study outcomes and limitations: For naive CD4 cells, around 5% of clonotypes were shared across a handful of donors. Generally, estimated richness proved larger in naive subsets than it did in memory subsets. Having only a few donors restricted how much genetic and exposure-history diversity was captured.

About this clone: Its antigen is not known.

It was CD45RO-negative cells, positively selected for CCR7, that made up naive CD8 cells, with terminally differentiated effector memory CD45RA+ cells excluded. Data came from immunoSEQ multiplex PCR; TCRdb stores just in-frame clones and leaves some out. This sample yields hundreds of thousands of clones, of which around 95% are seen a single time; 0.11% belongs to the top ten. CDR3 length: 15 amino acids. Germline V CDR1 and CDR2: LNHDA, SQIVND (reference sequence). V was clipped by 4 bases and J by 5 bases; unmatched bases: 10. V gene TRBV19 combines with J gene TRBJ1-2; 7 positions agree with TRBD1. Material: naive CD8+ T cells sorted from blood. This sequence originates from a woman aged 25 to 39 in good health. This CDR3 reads CASSTRQGNAYGYTF. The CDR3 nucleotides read TGTGCCAGTAGTACCCGACAGGGAAACGCTTATGGCTACACCTTC.